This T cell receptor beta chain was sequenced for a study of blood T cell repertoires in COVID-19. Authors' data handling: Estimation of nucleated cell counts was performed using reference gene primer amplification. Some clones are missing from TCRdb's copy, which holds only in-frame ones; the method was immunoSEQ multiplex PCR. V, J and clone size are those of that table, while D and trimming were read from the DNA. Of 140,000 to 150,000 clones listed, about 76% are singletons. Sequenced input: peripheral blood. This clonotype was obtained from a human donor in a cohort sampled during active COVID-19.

The CDR3 DNA reads TGCGCCAGCAGCTCTCGGGTTGCGGTCTACGAGCAGTACTTC. Translating gives CASSSRVAVYEQYF. The chain carries TRBV4-1 and TRBJ2-7; D call uncertain. Germline CDR1 reads MGHRA; CDR2 reads YSYEKL. CDR3 length: 14 residues. With 5 bases removed from V and 3 bases from J, the gap between germline ends came to 14 bases.